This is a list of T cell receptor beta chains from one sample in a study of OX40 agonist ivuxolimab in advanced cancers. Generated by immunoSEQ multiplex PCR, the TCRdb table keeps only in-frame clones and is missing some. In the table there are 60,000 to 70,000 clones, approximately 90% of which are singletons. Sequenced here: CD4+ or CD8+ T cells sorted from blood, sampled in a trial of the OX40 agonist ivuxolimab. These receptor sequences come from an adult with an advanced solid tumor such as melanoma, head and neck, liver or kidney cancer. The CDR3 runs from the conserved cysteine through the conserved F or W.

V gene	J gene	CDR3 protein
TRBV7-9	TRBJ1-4	CASSLGVFLGINEKLFF
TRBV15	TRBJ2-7	CATSGPETSGNYEQYF
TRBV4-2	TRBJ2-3	CASSQVGTVTDTQYF
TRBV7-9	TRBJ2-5	CASRPVLGLRSRETQYF
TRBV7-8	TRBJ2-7	CASSLGREYPEQYF
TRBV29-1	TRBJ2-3	CSVEDMREGADTQYF
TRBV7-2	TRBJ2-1	CEDRPGGIYNEQFF
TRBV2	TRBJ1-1	CASDSNRLNTEAFF
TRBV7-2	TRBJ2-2	CASLGPAGELFF
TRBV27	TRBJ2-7	CASSVGTGYEQYF
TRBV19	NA	CASSAEDRSLAGDEQYF
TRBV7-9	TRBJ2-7	CASSLEGSGPKLVYEQYF
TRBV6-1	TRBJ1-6	CASSDSATGGSDSPLHF
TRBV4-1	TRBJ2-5	CASSQWEGGETQYF
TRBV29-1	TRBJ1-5	CSVEDGSNQPQHF
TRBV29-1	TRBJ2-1	CSVLATYNEQFF
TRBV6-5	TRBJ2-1	CASSYLGTSADNEQFF
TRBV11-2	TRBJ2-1	CASSLSGLGGNEQFF
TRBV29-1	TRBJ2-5	CSAEGTPLHQETQYF
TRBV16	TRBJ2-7	CASSQWLSSPVNEQYF